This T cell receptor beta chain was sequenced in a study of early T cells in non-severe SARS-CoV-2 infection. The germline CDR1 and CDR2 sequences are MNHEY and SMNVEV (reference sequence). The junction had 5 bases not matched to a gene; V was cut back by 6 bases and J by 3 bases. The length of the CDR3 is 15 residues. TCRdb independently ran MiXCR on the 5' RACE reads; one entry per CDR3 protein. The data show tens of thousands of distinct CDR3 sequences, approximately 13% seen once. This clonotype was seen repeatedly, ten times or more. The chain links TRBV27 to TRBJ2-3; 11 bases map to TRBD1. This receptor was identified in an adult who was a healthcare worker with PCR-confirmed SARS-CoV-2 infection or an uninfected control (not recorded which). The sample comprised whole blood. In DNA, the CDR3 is TGTGCCAGCAGAGGACAGGGGGCTCGAACAGATACGCAGTATTTT. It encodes CASRGQGARTDTQYF.